The T cell receptor beta chain under discussion was sequenced for a study of prognosis after radiotherapy for stage I lung cancer. Template was genomic DNA; TCR beta CDR3 amplified in two multiplex PCR rounds. Round-one PCR had primers specific to each TRBV and TRBJ gene. TCRdb ran MiXCR on the multiplex PCR reads and lists one entry per CDR3 protein. The data show around 63,000 distinct CDR3 sequences, more than 20% seen once. The CDR3 sequence is 13 residues long. Trimming shortened V by 7 bases and J by 12 bases, and 21 bases separated the two germline ends. Germline V lookup: CDR1 MRHNA, CDR2 SNTAGT. Notes on this clonotype: This is likely an artifact of a read error, given a far larger clone one base away.

The sequencing here drew on PBMCs, taken before or after stereotactic body radiation therapy (not recorded which). The chain is built from TRBV6-4 and TRBJ1-2; D is undetermined. The TCR originated in a donor aged 50 or older with non-small cell lung cancer. CDR3 coding DNA: TGTGCCAGCACCGGTACCGGGAGAACGGTTCACACCTTC. Translating gives CASTGTGRTVHTF.